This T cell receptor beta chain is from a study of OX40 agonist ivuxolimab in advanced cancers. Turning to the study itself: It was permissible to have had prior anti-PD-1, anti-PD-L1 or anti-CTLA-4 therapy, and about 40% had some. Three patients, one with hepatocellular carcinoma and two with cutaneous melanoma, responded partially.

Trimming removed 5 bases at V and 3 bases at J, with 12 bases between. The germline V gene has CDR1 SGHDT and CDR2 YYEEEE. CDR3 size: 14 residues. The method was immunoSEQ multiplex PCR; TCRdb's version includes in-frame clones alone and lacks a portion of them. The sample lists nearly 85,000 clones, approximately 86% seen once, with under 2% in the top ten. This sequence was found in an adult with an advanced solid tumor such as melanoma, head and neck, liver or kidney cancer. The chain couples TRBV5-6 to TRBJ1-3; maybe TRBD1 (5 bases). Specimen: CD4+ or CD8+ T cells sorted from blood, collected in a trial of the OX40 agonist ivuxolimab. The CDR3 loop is CASRSGGVGNTIYF. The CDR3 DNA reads TGTGCCAGCAGGTCTGGAGGGGTTGGAAACACCATATATTTT.